This TCR beta chain was obtained from a study of shared clonotypes between healthy human individuals. Study context: Used for every donor were three CD4 naive, three CD4 memory, two CD8 naive and one CD8 memory plate.

The protocol was immunoSEQ multiplex PCR, while the TCRdb copy is restricted to in-frame clones and leaves out a portion. The sample includes 150,000 to 200,000 clones, about 66% of them seen just once. Donation came from healthy HIV-negative adults that had no recent acute infections or vaccinations. Study findings and constraints: Clonotypes shared by all four sorted-subset donors had higher generation probabilities than non-shared clonotypes.

CDR1 and CDR2 from the germline V gene are SQVTM and ANQGSEA. The CDR3 has 15 residues. V was pared by 4 bases and J by 6 bases, with 11 bases of the junction left unmatched. As for this clone: Its antigen is as yet unknown.

The sample comprised memory CD4+ T cells sorted from blood. Subset here: CD45RA-negative fraction. The receptor was derived from a man aged 25 to 40 in good health. This sequence joins TRBV29-1 and TRBJ2-3; 9 nucleotides line up with TRBD2. The CDR3: CSVGWGRREGDTQYF. CDR3 bases: TGCAGCGTTGGATGGGGTAGGCGGGAGGGGGATACGCAGTATTTT.